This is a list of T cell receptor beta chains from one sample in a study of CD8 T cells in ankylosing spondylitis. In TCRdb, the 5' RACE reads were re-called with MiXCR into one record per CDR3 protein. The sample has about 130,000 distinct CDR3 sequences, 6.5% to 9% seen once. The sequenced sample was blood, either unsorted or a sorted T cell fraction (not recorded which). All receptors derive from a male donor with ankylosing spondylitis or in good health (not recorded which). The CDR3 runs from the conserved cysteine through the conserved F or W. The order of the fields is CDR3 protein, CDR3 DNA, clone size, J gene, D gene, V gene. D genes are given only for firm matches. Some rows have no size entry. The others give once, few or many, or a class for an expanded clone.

CDR3aa: CSASRPDYSNQPQHF; CDR3nt: TGCAGTGCTAGTCGGCCAGATTATAGCAATCAGCCCCAGCATTTT; abundance: many; j_gene: TRBJ1-5; d_gene: -; v_gene: TRBV20-1
CDR3aa: CASSSQQGWQPQHF; CDR3nt: TGTGCCAGCAGTTCTCAGCAGGGCTGGCAGCCCCAGCATTTT; abundance: many; j_gene: TRBJ1-5; d_gene: -; v_gene: TRBV6-5
CDR3aa: CASQEDRYQETQYF; CDR3nt: TGTGCCAGCCAGGAGGACAGGTACCAAGAGACCCAGTACTTC; abundance: many; j_gene: TRBJ2-5; d_gene: TRBD1; v_gene: TRBV27
CDR3aa: CATNGGRTYNEQFF; CDR3nt: TGTGCCACCAATGGCGGGAGGACCTACAATGAGCAGTTCTTC; abundance: -; j_gene: TRBJ2-1; d_gene: TRBD2; v_gene: TRBV24-1
CDR3aa: CATSRGTGATNEKLFF; CDR3nt: TGTGCCACCAGCAGAGGGACGGGGGCGACTAATGAAAAACTGTTTTTT; abundance: many; j_gene: TRBJ1-4; d_gene: -; v_gene: TRBV15
CDR3aa: CATQGGLAKNIQYF; CDR3nt: TGTGCCACACAGGGAGGGTTAGCCAAAAACATTCAGTACTTC; abundance: many; j_gene: TRBJ2-4; d_gene: -; v_gene: TRBV15
CDR3aa: CSVATPLRQGSTGELFF; CDR3nt: TGCAGCGTTGCCACCCCTTTAAGACAGGGTTCCACCGGGGAGCTGTTTTTT; abundance: many; j_gene: TRBJ2-2; d_gene: TRBD1; v_gene: TRBV29-1
CDR3aa: CATSSGPTGKNTEAFF; CDR3nt: TGTGCCACCAGCAGTGGACCGACAGGAAAGAACACTGAAGCTTTCTTT; abundance: many; j_gene: TRBJ1-1; d_gene: -; v_gene: TRBV15
CDR3aa: CATSQTGTGIHEQYF; CDR3nt: TGTGCCACCAGTCAGACCGGGACAGGCATCCACGAGCAGTACTTC; abundance: many; j_gene: TRBJ2-7; d_gene: TRBD1; v_gene: TRBV24-1
CDR3aa: CASSSLGEGQPQHF; CDR3nt: TGTGCCAGCTCGTCGCTCGGGGAGGGTCAGCCCCAGCATTTT; abundance: many; j_gene: TRBJ1-5; d_gene: -; v_gene: TRBV18
CDR3aa: CASSLGDFSTDTQYF; CDR3nt: TGCGCCAGCAGCTTGGGGGATTTCAGCACAGATACGCAGTATTTT; abundance: many; j_gene: TRBJ2-3; d_gene: -; v_gene: TRBV5-1
CDR3aa: CASSSGQQETQYF; CDR3nt: TGTGCCAGCAGCTCAGGACAGCAAGAGACCCAGTACTTC; abundance: many; j_gene: TRBJ2-5; d_gene: -; v_gene: TRBV7-8
CDR3aa: CASSSLREGETQYF; CDR3nt: TGCGCCAGCAGTTCGCTGCGGGAAGGGGAGACCCAGTACTTC; abundance: many; j_gene: TRBJ2-5; d_gene: -; v_gene: TRBV5-1
CDR3aa: CASSLASDTQYF; CDR3nt: TGTGCCAGCAGCTTAGCCTCCGATACGCAGTATTTT; abundance: many; j_gene: TRBJ2-3; d_gene: -; v_gene: TRBV7-6
CDR3aa: CASSTGVDEAFF; CDR3nt: TGTGCCAGCAGTACAGGAGTTGACGAAGCTTTCTTT; abundance: -; j_gene: TRBJ1-1; d_gene: -; v_gene: TRBV2
CDR3aa: CASSLRALGTAGRETQYF; CDR3nt: TGTGCCAGCAGTTTAAGAGCGCTTGGGACAGCTGGGAGAGAGACCCAGTACTTC; abundance: many; j_gene: TRBJ2-5; d_gene: TRBD1; v_gene: TRBV28
CDR3aa: CSATRDGGAPPATDTQYF; CDR3nt: TGCAGTGCTACCCGGGATGGGGGGGCCCCCCCCGCGACAGATACGCAGTATTTT; abundance: few; j_gene: TRBJ2-3; d_gene: -; v_gene: TRBV20-1
CDR3aa: CASSLDPSGSYEQYF; CDR3nt: TGCGCCAGCAGCTTGGATCCTAGCGGGAGCTACGAGCAGTACTTC; abundance: many; j_gene: TRBJ2-7; d_gene: TRBD2; v_gene: TRBV5-1
CDR3aa: CASSYRSEGAFF; CDR3nt: TGTGCCAGCAGTTACCGGAGTGAGGGAGCTTTCTTT; abundance: many; j_gene: TRBJ1-1; d_gene: -; v_gene: TRBV6-6
CDR3aa: CSAPGQGLYEQYF; CDR3nt: TGCAGTGCTCCGGGACAGGGTTTGTACGAGCAGTACTTC; abundance: many; j_gene: TRBJ2-7; d_gene: TRBD1; v_gene: TRBV20-1
CDR3aa: CASSPQQDLEQYF; CDR3nt: TGTGCCAGCAGCCCCCAACAGGACCTTGAGCAGTACTTC; abundance: -; j_gene: TRBJ2-7; d_gene: -; v_gene: TRBV7-7
CDR3aa: CSVVGVGETQYF; CDR3nt: TGCAGCGTTGTAGGGGTGGGAGAGACCCAGTACTTC; abundance: few; j_gene: TRBJ2-5; d_gene: -; v_gene: TRBV29-1
CDR3aa: CASSLRTEAFF; CDR3nt: TGTGCCAGCAGCCTTCGAACTGAAGCTTTCTTT; abundance: many; j_gene: TRBJ1-1; d_gene: -; v_gene: TRBV12-3/TRBV12-4
CDR3aa: CSAAGLAGTEVPGELFF; CDR3nt: TGCAGTGCTGCGGGACTAGCGGGCACAGAAGTCCCCGGGGAGCTGTTTTTT; abundance: many; j_gene: TRBJ2-2; d_gene: TRBD2; v_gene: TRBV20-1
CDR3aa: CASSGANVLTF; CDR3nt: TGCGCCAGCTCTGGGGCCAACGTCCTGACTTTC; abundance: many; j_gene: TRBJ2-6; d_gene: -; v_gene: TRBV4-1
CDR3aa: CASSPRQVTNTEAFF; CDR3nt: TGTGCCAGCTCACCCCGACAGGTCACCAACACTGAAGCTTTCTTT; abundance: -; j_gene: TRBJ1-1; d_gene: -; v_gene: TRBV18
CDR3aa: CSAIRGNTEAFF; CDR3nt: TGCAGTGCCATACGGGGGAACACTGAAGCTTTCTTT; abundance: many; j_gene: TRBJ1-1; d_gene: -; v_gene: TRBV20-1
CDR3aa: CASSLAIQGSPLHF; CDR3nt: TGTGCCAGCAGTCTTGCGATACAGGGATCACCCCTCCACTTT; abundance: many; j_gene: TRBJ1-6; d_gene: -; v_gene: TRBV6-1
CDR3aa: CASSLDRGQDTQYF; CDR3nt: TGCGCCAGCAGCTTGGACAGGGGGCAAGATACGCAGTATTTT; abundance: many; j_gene: TRBJ2-3; d_gene: TRBD1; v_gene: TRBV4-3
CDR3aa: CSCYRGAGANVLTF; CDR3nt: TGCTCCTGCTACCGGGGAGCTGGGGCCAACGTCCTGACTTTC; abundance: -; j_gene: TRBJ2-6; d_gene: -; v_gene: TRBV20-1
CDR3aa: CASSTTGTGENPEQYF; CDR3nt: TGTGCCAGCAGCACTACTGGGACAGGGGAGAATCCAGAGCAGTACTTC; abundance: many; j_gene: TRBJ2-7; d_gene: TRBD1; v_gene: TRBV7-2
CDR3aa: CASSQESSLRYGYTF; CDR3nt: TGCGCCAGCAGCCAAGAGTCCAGCCTTCGGTATGGCTACACCTTC; abundance: many; j_gene: TRBJ1-2; d_gene: -; v_gene: TRBV4-1
CDR3aa: CASSSQGYGNTIYF; CDR3nt: TGCGCCAGCAGCTCACAGGGATACGGAAACACCATATATTTT; abundance: many; j_gene: TRBJ1-3; d_gene: -; v_gene: TRBV5-1
CDR3aa: CASSRTGTTGNEQFF; CDR3nt: TGCGCCAGCAGCCGGACCGGGACTACTGGTAATGAGCAGTTCTTC; abundance: many; j_gene: TRBJ2-1; d_gene: TRBD2; v_gene: TRBV5-1
CDR3aa: CATSRGDNLAPSTDTQYF; CDR3nt: TGTGCCACCAGCAGAGGGGACAATCTAGCGCCAAGCACAGATACGCAGTATTTT; abundance: many; j_gene: TRBJ2-3; d_gene: -; v_gene: TRBV15
CDR3aa: CASSLGAALSTDTQYF; CDR3nt: TGTGCCAGCAGCTTAGGGGCAGCTCTATCCACAGATACGCAGTATTTT; abundance: -; j_gene: TRBJ2-3; d_gene: -; v_gene: TRBV7-9
CDR3aa: CASSLDRAANEQYF; CDR3nt: TGCGCCAGCAGCTTAGACAGGGCGGCCAACGAGCAGTACTTC; abundance: few; j_gene: TRBJ2-7; d_gene: TRBD1; v_gene: TRBV5-1
CDR3aa: CASRTPNTGELFF; CDR3nt: TGTGCCAGTCGAACCCCGAACACCGGGGAGCTGTTTTTT; abundance: many; j_gene: TRBJ2-2; d_gene: -; v_gene: TRBV6-1
CDR3aa: CASSFGGSANEKLFF; CDR3nt: TGTGCCAGCAGCTTTGGGGGCTCGGCTAATGAAAAACTGTTTTTT; abundance: many; j_gene: TRBJ1-4; d_gene: -; v_gene: TRBV7-9